The clone carrying this T cell receptor beta chain showed up many times. As yet, its antigen is unknown. TCR beta CDR3 regions were amplified from RNA transcripts. Amplification began with first-round RT-PCR using HTBI primers, then second-round multiplex PCR was performed. TCRdb called the multiplex PCR reads again in MiXCR, with one record for every CDR3 protein. The sample contains 500,000 to 600,000 distinct CDR3 sequences, roughly 39% of which appear only once. This specimen comes from a study of Graves' ophthalmopathy and Graves' hyperthyroidism. At the level of the study: Stable hyperthyroidism was defined by absence of ophthalmopathy within 18 months of follow-up.

This CDR3 has 19 residues. Trimming removed 2 bases from V and 4 bases from J, with 26 bases in between. Per the germline V gene, CDR1 is LNHNV and CDR2 is YYDKDF (reference sequence). Study-level findings and limits: Discriminating ophthalmopathy from stable hyperthyroidism, a 13-signature model attained a sensitivity of about 89% and a specificity of 80% to 82%. Blood repertoires reportedly contained most expanded thyroid clonotypes above 0.001 frequency. Ophthalmopathy progression prediction by the model yielded a sensitivity of roughly 67% and a specificity of approximately 77%.

Sequencing used peripheral blood or thyroid tissue (not recorded which). This receptor was obtained from an adult man with Graves' hyperthyroidism. The gene calls are TRBV15 and TRBJ2-5, with D perhaps matching TRBD1 (7 bases). CDR3 sequence: CATSRFIIGGRGASETQYF. The CDR3 DNA reads as TGTGCCACCAGCAGATTCATTATCGGTGGCAGGGGGGCGTCAGAGACCCAGTACTTC.